The entry that follows covers one T cell receptor (beta chain) sequence. The sample comes from a study of T cells in Graves' hyperthyroidism and ophthalmopathy. Amplified regions were TCR beta CDR3 sequences from RNA transcripts. First-round RT-PCR of the TCR CDR3 relied on the HTBI primer set. TCRdb redid the calling of the multiplex PCR reads with MiXCR, one entry per CDR3 protein. The profile shows about 640,000 distinct CDR3 sequences, less than 25% of them singletons. CDR1 SGHRS and CDR2 YFSETQ come from the germline V gene. V lost 7 bases to trimming and J lost 5 bases; unmatched junction nucleotides: 9. The CDR3 is 14 amino acids.

The V call is TRBV5-1, the J call TRBJ2-7; 10 nucleotides line up with TRBD1. Sequences were obtained from blood. The clonotype originates from a man aged 25-45 years with Graves' ophthalmopathy. CDR3 sequence reads: CASALWDRGDEQYF. The DNA for the CDR3 is TGCGCCAGCGCCCTCTGGGACAGGGGAGACGAGCAGTACTTC.